This T cell receptor (beta chain) was retrieved from a study of blood T cell repertoires in COVID-19. At the level of the study: Sites in the United States, Italy and Spain provided acute and convalescent COVID-19 samples. PBMCs, B-cell-depleted T cells, or T cells provided the cDNA or gDNA that made up the material.

CDR1 is SGHTA, CDR2 FQGNSA, per germline. V dropped 1 base and J dropped 5; count of bases not matched to a gene: 9. The CDR3 consists of 17 residues. Original analysis: Amplification from reference gene primers served as the basis for estimated nucleated cell counts. The protocol was immunoSEQ multiplex PCR, while the TCRdb copy is restricted to in-frame clones and leaves out a portion. Clone size and the V and J calls come from that table; the DNA yielded D and trimming. This table holds roughly 200,000 clones, around nine tenths found once. This sequence joins TRBV7-2 and TRBJ2-1; 9 bases are shared with TRBD2. This clonotype was obtained from a woman aged 40-49 years who had recovered from COVID-19. The material sequenced was peripheral blood. CDR3 region: CASSLVVRLAGHNEQFF. The CDR3 DNA reads as TGTGCCAGCAGCTTAGTTGTCCGGCTAGCGGGACACAATGAGCAGTTCTTC.